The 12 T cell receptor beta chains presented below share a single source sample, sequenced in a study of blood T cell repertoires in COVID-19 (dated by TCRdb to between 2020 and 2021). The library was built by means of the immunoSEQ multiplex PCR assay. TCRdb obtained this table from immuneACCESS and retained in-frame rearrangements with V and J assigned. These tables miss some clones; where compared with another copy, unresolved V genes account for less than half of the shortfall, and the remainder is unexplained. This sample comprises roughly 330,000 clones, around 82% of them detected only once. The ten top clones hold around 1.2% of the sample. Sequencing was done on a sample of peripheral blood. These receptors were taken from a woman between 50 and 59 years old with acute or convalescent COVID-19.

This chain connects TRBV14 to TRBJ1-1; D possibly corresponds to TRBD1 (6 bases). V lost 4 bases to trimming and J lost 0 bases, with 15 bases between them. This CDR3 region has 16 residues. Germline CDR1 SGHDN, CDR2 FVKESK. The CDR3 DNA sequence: TGTGCCAGCAGCCGATTAGGGGGATATATGAACACTGAAGCTTTCTTT. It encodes CASSRLGGYMNTEAFF.

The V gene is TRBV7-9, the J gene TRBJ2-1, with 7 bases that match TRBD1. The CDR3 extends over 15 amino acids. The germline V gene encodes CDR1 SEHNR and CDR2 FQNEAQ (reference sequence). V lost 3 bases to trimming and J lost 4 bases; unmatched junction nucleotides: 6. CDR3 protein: CASSLPGQQYNEQFF. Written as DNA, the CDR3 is TGTGCCAGCAGCTTGCCGGGACAGCAGTACAATGAGCAGTTCTTC.

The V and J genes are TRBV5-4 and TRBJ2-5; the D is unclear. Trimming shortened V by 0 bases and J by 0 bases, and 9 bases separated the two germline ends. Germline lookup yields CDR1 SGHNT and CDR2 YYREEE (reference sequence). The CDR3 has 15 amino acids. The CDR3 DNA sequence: TGTGCCAGCAGCTTGGGTTCCGGGTACCAAGAGACCCAGTACTTC. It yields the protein CASSLGSGYQETQYF.

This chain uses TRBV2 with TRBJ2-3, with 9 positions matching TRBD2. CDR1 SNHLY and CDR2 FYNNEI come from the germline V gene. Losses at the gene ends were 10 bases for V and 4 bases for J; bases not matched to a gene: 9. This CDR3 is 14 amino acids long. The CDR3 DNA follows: TGTGCCACCTCGGGACAGCGGGGGGCAGATACGCAGTATTTT. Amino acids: CATSGQRGADTQYF.

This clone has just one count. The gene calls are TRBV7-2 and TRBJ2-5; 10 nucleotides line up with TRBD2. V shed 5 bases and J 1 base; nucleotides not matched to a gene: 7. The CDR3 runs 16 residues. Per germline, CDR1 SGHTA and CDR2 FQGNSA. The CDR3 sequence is CASSTRAGGAQETQYF. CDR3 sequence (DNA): TGTGCCAGCAGCACCCGAGCGGGAGGGGCCCAAGAGACCCAGTACTTC. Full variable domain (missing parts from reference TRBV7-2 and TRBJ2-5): GAGVSQSPSNKVTEKGKDVELRCDPISGHTALYWYRQSLGQGLEFLIYFQGNSAPDKSGLPSDRFSAERTGGSVSTLTIQRTQQEDSAVYLCASSTRAGGAQETQYFGPGTRLLVL.

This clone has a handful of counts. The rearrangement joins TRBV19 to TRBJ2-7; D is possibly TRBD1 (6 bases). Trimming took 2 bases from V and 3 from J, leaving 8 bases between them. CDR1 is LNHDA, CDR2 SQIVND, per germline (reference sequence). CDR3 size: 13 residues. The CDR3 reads CASSIFRGYEQYF. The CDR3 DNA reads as TGTGCCAGTAGTATATTCAGGGGCTACGAGCAGTACTTC.

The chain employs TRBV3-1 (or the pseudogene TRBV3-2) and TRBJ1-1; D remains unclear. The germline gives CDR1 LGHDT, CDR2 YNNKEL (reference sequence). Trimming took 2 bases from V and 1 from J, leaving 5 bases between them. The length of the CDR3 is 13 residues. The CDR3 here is CASSQYGNTEAFF. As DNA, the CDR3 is TGTGCCAGCAGCCAATACGGGAACACTGAAGCTTTCTTT.

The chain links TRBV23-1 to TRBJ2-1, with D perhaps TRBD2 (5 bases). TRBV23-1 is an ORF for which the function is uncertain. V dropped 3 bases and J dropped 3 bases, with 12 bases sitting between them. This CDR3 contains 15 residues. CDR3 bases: TGCGCCAGCAGTCATCCCAGCGGACGCTACAATGAGCAGTTCTTC. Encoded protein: CASSHPSGRYNEQFF.

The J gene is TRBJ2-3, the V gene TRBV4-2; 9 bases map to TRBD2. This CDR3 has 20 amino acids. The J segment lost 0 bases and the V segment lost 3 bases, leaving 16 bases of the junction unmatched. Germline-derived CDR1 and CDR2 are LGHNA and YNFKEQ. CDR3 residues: CASSHLGGLAGTSSTDTQYF. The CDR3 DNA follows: TGTGCCAGCAGCCACCTAGGGGGCCTAGCGGGGACCTCTAGCACAGATACGCAGTATTTT.

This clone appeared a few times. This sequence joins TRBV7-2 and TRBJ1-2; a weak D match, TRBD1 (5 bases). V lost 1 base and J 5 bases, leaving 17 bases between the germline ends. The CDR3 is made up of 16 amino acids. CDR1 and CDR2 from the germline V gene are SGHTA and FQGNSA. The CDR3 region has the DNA TGTGCCAGCAGCTTAGAGGGGTACGGGCTAGGTTATGGCTACACCTTC. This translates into CASSLEGYGLGYGYTF.

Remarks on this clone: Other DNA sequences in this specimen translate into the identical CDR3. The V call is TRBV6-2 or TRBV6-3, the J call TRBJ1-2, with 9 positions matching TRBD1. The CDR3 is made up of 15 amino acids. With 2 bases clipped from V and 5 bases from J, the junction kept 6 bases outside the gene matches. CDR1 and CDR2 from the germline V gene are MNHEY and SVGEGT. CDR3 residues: CASSYPRTGDYGYTF. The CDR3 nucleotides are TGTGCCAGCAGTTACCCTCGGACAGGGGATTATGGCTACACCTTC.

CDR3 region: CASSSHRGIGYTF. CDR3 coding DNA: TGTGCCAGCAGTTCCCACAGGGGTATTGGCTACACCTTC. The chain is built from TRBV27 and TRBJ1-2, with 7 bases matching TRBD1. The CDR3 totals 13 residues. V lost 4 bases to trimming and J lost 7 bases; unmatched junction nucleotides: 6. Germline values: CDR1 MNHEY, CDR2 SMNVEV (reference sequence).